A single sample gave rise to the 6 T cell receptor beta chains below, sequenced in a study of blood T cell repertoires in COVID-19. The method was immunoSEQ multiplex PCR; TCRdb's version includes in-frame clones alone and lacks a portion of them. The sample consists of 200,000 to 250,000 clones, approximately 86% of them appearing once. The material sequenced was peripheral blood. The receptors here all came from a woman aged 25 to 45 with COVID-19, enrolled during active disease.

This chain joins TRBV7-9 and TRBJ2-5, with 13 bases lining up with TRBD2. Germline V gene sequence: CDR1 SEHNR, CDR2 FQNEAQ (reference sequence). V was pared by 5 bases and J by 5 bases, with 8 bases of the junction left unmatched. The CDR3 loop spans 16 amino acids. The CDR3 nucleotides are TGTGCCAGCAGCCCCGGACTAGCGGGAGTAGGGGAGACCCAGTACTTC. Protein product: CASSPGLAGVGETQYF.

The CDR3 loop is CASSQIQGITYEQYF. Written as DNA, the CDR3 is TGTGCCAGCAGTCAAATACAGGGGATTACCTACGAGCAGTACTTC. The V call is TRBV28, the J call TRBJ2-7; 7 nucleotides align to TRBD1. This CDR3 is built from 15 residues. Germline CDR1 reads MDHEN; CDR2 reads SYDVKM. With V trimmed by 5 bases and J by 2 bases, 9 bases remained unmatched.

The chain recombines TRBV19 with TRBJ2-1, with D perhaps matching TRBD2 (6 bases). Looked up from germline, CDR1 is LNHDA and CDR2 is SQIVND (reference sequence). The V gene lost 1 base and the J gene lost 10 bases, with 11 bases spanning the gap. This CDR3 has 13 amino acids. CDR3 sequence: CASSIAGRREQFF. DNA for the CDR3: TGTGCCAGTAGTATAGCGGGGAGGCGAGAGCAGTTCTTC.

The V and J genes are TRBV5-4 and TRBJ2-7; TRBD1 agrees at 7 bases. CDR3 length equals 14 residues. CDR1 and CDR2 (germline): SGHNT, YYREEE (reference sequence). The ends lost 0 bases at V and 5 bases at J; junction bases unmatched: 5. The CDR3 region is CASSLGTGGDEQYF. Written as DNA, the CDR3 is TGTGCCAGCAGCTTGGGGACAGGTGGAGACGAGCAGTACTTC.

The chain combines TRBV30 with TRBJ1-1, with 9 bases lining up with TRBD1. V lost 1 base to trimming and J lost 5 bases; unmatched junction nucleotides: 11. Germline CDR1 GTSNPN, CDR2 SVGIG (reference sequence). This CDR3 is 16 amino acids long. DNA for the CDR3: TGTGCCTGGAGTGACCCTGGGACAGGGATACGGACTGAAGCTTTCTTT. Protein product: CAWSDPGTGIRTEAFF.

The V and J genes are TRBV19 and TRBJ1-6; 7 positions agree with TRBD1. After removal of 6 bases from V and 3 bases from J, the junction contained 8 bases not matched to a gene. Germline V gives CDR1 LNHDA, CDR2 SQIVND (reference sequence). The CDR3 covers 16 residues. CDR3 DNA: TGTGCCAGTAGCCCCATCACAGGGGACTATAATTCACCCCTCCACTTT. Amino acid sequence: CASSPITGDYNSPLHF.